The T cell receptor beta chain under discussion was sequenced for a study of cytomegalovirus exposure and HLA in healthy donors. About the research overall: Some 87 million unique TCRs from HLA-typed donors were held in an early release of data.

PCR was performed using 60 Vbeta and 13 Jbeta primers. Data came from immunoSEQ multiplex PCR; TCRdb stores just in-frame clones and leaves some out. Here the sample spans over 200,000 clones, 85% being singletons. Findings and limits, study-wide: The investigators catalogued 150 to 200 TCR beta chains as cytomegalovirus-associated. A later analysis found common viral pathogens apparently linked to several of the most significant clusters.

In regard to this clone: Its target is unknown. Other DNA sequences in the sample encode the same CDR3.

Sequencing input: PBMCs. The clonotype originates from a human donor in good health.

The CDR3 spells CASSLGGNTEAFF. The CDR3 DNA reads TGTGCCAGCAGCTTGGGGGGAAACACTGAAGCTTTCTTT. The V gene is TRBV11-2, the J gene TRBJ1-1; D may be TRBD1 (5 bases). Germline V lookup: CDR1 SGHAT, CDR2 FQNNGV. Between the trimmed V and J ends, which lost 3 bases and 2 bases, there was a span of 7 bases. This CDR3 contains 13 residues.